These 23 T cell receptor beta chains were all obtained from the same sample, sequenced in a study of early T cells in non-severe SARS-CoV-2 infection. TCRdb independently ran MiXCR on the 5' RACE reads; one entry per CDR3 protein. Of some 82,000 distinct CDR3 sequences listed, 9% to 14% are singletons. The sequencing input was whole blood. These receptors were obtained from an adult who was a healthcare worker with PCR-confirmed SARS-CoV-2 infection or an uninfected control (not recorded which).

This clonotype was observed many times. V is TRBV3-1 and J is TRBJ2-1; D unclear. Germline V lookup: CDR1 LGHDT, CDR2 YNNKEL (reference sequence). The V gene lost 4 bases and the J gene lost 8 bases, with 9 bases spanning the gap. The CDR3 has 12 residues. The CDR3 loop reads CASSLLVDEQFF. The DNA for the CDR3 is TGTGCCAGCAGCCTATTAGTAGATGAGCAGTTCTTC.

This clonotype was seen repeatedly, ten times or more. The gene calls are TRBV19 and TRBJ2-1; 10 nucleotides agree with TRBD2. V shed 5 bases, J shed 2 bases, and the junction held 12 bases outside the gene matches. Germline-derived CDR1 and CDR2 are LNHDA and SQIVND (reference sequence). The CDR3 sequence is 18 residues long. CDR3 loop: CASSARLAGVGPYNEQFF. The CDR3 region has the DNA TGTGCCAGTAGTGCTCGTCTAGCGGGAGTGGGGCCCTACAATGAGCAGTTCTTC.

The CDR3 region has the DNA TGCGCCAGCAGCACTGCGGGAGGCTTAGGGGGTGAGCAGTTCTTC. Its translation: CASSTAGGLGGEQFF. The chain combines TRBV10-1 with TRBJ2-1, with 8 bases lining up with TRBD2. This CDR3 contains 15 residues. Germline CDR1 WNHNN, CDR2 SYGVQD (reference sequence). V was pared by 6 bases and J by 9 bases, with 13 bases of the junction left unmatched.

DNA for the CDR3: TGTGCCAGCAGTCGAGGCGGGGGGGCCCTCAATGAGCAGTTCTTC. It yields the protein CASSRGGGALNEQFF. The rearrangement uses TRBV6-5 and TRBJ2-1, with 9 bases aligning to TRBD2. Germline trimming cut 5 bases from V and 6 bases from J; bases unmatched to any gene: 8. The V gene's germline CDR1 is MNHEY and CDR2 SVGAGI. The CDR3 sequence is 15 residues long.

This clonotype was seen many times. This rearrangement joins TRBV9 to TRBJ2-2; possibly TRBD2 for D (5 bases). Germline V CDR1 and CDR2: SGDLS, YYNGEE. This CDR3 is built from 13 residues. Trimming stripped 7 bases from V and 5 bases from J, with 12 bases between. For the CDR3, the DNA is TGTGCCAGCTGCGAAGCGGTTACCGGGGAGCTGTTTTTT. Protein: CASCEAVTGELFF.

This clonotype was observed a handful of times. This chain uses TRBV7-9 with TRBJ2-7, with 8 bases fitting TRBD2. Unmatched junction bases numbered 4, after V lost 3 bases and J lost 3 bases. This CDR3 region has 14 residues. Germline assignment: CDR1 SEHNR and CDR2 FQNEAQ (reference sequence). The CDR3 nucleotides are TGTGCCAGCAGCTTTGCTAGCGGGTACTACGAGCAGTACTTC. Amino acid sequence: CASSFASGYYEQYF.

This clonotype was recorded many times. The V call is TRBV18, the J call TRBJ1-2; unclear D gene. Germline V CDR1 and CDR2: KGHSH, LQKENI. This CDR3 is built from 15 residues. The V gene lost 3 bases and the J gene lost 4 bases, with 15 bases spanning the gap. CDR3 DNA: TGTGCCAGCTCACCCTCCGAAGGAGCCCGCTATGGCTACACCTTC. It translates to CASSPSEGARYGYTF.

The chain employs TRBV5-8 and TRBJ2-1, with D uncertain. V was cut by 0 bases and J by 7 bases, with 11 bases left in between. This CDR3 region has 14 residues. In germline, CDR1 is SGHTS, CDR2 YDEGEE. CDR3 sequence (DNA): TGTGCCAGCAGCTTGGATCTGTGGGATAATGAGCAGTTCTTC. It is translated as CASSLDLWDNEQFF.

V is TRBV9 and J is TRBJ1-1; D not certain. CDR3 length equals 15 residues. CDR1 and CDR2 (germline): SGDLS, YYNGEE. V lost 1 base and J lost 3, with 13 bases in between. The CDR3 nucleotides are TGTGCCAGCAGCGTATCAGATCTCGGGGACACTGAAGCTTTCTTT. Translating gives CASSVSDLGDTEAFF.

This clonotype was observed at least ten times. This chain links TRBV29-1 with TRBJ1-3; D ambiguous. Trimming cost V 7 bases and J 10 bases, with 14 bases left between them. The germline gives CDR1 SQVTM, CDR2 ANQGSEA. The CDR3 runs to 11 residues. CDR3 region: CSALEGWTIYF. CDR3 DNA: TGCAGCGCCCTGGAAGGATGGACCATATATTTT.

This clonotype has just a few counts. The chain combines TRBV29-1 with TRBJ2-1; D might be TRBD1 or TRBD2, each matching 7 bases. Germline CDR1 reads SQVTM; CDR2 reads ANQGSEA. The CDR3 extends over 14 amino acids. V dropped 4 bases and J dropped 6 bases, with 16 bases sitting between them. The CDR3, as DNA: TGCAGCGTTGGGAACAGGGGAGGGGGCAATGAGCAGTTCTTC. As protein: CSVGNRGGGNEQFF.

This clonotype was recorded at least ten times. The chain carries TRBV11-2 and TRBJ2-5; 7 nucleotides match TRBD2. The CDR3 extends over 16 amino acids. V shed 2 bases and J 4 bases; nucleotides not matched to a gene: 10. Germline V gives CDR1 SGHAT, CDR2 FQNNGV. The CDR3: CASSLLIIGGRETQYF. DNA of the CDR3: TGTGCCAGCAGCTTATTGATTATAGGCGGGAGAGAGACCCAGTACTTC.

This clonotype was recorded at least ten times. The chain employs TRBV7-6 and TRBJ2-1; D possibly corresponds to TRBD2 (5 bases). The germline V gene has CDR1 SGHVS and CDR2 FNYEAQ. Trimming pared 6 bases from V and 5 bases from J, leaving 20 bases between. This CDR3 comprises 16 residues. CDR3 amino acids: CASSPNVAGLHNEQFF. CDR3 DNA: TGTGCCAGCAGTCCCAACGTGGCGGGCCTCCACAATGAGCAGTTCTTC.

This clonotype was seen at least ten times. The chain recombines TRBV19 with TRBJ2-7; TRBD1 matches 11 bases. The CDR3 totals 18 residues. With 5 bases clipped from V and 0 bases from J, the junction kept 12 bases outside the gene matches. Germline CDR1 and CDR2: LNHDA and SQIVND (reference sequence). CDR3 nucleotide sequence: TGTGCCAGTAGTCCCAGGGGACGCGGGACAGGGGGCTCCTACGAGCAGTACTTC. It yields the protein CASSPRGRGTGGSYEQYF.

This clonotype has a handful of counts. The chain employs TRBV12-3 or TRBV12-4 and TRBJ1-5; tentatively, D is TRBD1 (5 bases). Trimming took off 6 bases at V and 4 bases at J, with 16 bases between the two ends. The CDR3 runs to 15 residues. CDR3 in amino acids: CASRFGGEGNQPQHF. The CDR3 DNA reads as TGTGCCAGCAGGTTCGGGGGAGAGGGTAATCAGCCCCAGCATTTT.

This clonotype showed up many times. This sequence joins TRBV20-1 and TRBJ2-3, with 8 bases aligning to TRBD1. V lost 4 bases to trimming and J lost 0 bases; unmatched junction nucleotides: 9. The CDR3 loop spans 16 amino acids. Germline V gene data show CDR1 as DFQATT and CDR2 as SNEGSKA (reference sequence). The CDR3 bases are TGCAGTGCTAAAGAATGGACAGGGTCTAGCACAGATACGCAGTATTTT. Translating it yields CSAKEWTGSSTDTQYF.

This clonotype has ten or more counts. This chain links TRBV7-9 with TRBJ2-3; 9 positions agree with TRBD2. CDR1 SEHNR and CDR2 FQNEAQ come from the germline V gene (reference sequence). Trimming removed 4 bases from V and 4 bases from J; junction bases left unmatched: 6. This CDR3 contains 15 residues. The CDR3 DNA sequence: TGTGCCAGCAGCTGGACTAGCGAGGGAGCAGATACGCAGTATTTT. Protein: CASSWTSEGADTQYF.

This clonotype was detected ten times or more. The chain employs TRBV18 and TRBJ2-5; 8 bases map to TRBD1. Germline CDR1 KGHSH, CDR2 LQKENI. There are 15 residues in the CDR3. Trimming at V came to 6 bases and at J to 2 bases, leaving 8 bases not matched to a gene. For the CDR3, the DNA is TGTGCCAGCTCGTATCAACAGGGGGTACAAGAGACCCAGTACTTC. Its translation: CASSYQQGVQETQYF.

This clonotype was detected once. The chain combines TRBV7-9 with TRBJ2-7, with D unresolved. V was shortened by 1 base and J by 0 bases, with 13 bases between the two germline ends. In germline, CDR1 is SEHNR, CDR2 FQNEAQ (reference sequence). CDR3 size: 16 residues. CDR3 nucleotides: TGTGCCAGCAGCTTAGAGGTGGGGATAAGCTCCTACGAGCAGTACTTC. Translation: CASSLEVGISSYEQYF.

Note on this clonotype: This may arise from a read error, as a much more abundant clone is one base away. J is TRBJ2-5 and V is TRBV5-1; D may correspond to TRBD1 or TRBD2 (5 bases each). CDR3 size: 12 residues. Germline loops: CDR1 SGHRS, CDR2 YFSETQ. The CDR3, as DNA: TGCGCCTGCAGCCCCGGGACGGAGACCCAGTACTTC. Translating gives CACSPGTETQYF.

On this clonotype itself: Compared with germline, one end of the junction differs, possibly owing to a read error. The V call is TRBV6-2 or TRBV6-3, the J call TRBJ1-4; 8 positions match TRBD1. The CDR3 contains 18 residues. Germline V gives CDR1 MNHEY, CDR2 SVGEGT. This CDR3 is CASSHSTEDRVANEKLFF. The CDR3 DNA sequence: TGTGCCAGCAGTCACTCCACAGAGGACAGGGTCGCCAATGAAAAACTGTTTTTT.

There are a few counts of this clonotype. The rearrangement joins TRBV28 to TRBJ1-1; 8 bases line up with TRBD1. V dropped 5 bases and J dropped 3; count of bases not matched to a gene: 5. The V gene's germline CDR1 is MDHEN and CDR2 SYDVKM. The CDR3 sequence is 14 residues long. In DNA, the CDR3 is TGTGCCAGCAGTGAGATCAGGGGGCACACTGAAGCTTTCTTT. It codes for CASSEIRGHTEAFF. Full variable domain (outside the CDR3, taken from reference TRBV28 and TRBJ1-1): DVKVTQSSRYLVKRTGEKVFLECVQDMDHENMFWYRQDPGLGLRLIYFSYDVKMKEKGDIPEGYSVSREKKERFSLILESASTNQTSMYLCASSEIRGHTEAFFGQGTRLTVV.

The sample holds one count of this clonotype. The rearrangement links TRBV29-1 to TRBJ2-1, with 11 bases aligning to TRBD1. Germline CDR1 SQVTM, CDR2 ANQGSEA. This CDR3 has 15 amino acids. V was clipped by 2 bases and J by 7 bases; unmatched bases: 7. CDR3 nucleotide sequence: TGCAGCGTTGAACTTAGCGGGGACAGGGGGAATGAGCAGTTCTTC. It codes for CSVELSGDRGNEQFF.